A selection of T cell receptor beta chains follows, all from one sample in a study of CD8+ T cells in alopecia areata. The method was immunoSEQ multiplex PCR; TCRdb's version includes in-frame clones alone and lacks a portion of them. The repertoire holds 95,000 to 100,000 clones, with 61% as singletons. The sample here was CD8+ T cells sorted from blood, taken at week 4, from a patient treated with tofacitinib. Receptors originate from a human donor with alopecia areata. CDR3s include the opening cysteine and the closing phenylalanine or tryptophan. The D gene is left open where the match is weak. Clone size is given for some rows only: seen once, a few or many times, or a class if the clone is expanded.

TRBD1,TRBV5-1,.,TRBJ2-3,TGCGCCAGCAGCTCGTTGCCAGGGGGCCCAGATACGCAGTATTTT,CASSSLPGGPDTQYF
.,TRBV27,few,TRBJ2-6,TGTGCCAGCACTTTCCTTACAGGGCTAGGAGGGGCCAACGTCCTGACTTTC,CASTFLTGLGGANVLTF
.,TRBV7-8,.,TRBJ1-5,TGTGCCAGCAGCTTAGGGGATAGCAATCAGCCCCAGCATTTT,CASSLGDSNQPQHF
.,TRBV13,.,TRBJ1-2,TGTGCCAGCAGCTTAGTACCAGGCGGGGCACAGGGAAGTGGCTACACCTTC,CASSLVPGGAQGSGYTF
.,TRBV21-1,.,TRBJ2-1,TGTGCCAGCAGCCGACCTAGCGGAACCTACAATGAGCAGTTCTTC,CASSRPSGTYNEQFF
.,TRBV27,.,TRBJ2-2,TGTGCCAGCAGAGCGGCCGGGGAGCTGTTTTTT,CASRAAGELFF
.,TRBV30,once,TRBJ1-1,TGTGCCTGGGGGACCGGGGTAGTCCCTGAAGCTTTCTTT,CAWGTGVVPEAFF
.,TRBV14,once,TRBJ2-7,TGTGCCAGCAGCCAACTGACCAACTACGAGCAGTACTTC,CASSQLTNYEQYF
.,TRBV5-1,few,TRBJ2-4,TGCGCCAGCAGCTCAGGGATATTGGCGGATAAAAACATTCAGTACTTC,CASSSGILADKNIQYF
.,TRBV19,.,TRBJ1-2,TGTGCCAGTAGTACCGGGACGACGCTCTCCTTC,CASSTGTTLSF
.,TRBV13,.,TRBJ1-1,TGTGCCAGCAGAGTAAAGGGCGGGCCTGAAGCTTTCTTT,CASRVKGGPEAFF
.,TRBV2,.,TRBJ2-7,TGTGCCAGCAGTGAAGGGGGTCCCCCTACCTACGAGCAGTACTTC,CASSEGGPPTYEQYF
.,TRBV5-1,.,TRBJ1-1,TGCGCCAGCAGCTTGGGATGGGGGGCGAACACTGAAGCTTTCTTT,CASSLGWGANTEAFF
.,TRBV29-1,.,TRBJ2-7,TGCAGCGTTGGAGCGGCGAGCTCCTACGAGCAGTACTTC,CSVGAASSYEQYF
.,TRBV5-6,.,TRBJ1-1,TGTGCCAGCAGCTTGGCCCGTCTAGATCGTGTCACTGAAGCTTTCTTT,CASSLARLDRVTEAFF
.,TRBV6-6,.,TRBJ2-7,TGTGCCAGCTCGGCAGATCTAGGCTACGAGCAGTACTTC,CASSADLGYEQYF
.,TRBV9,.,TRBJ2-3,TGTGCCAGCAGCGTAGCTCGAGTCCGTTCAGATACGCAGTATTTT,CASSVARVRSDTQYF
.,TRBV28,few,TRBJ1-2,TGTGCCAGCAGTCTGGTGGGCAAGGGGAACTATGGCTACACCTTC,CASSLVGKGNYGYTF
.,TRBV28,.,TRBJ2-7,TGTGCCAGCAGTGACGTTACTGGCGAGCAGTACTTC,CASSDVTGEQYF
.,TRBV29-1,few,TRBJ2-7,TGCAGCGTTAGGTCAGACCTATCCTACGAGCAGTACTTC,CSVRSDLSYEQYF
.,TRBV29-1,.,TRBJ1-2,TGCAGCGTTGATGAGGATTACTATGGCTACACCTTC,CSVDEDYYGYTF
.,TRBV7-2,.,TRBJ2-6,TGTGCCAGCAGCGTCGGGGCCCTCTCTGGGGCCAACGTCCTGACTTTC,CASSVGALSGANVLTF
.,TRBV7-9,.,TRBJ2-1,TGTGCCAGCAGCTTAGCGAGGAATGAGCAGTTCTTC,CASSLARNEQFF
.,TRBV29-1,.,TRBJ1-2,TGCAGCGCCCACACGAGGGACGGCTACACCTTC,CSAHTRDGYTF
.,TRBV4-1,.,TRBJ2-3,TGCGCCAGCAGCCAATGGACAGGCACAGATACGCAGTATTTT,CASSQWTGTDTQYF
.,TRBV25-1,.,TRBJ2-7,TGTGCCAGCAGTCCCACCGCCCCCTACGAGCAGTACTTC,CASSPTAPYEQYF
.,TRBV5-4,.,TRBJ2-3,TGTGCCAGCAGCTTGGTGGCCGGACACATCACAGATACGCAGTATTTT,CASSLVAGHITDTQYF
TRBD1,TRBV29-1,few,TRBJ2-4,TGCAGCGTTGAGGCAGGGGGAAACATTCAGTACTTC,CSVEAGGNIQYF
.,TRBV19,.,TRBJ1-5,TGTGCCAGTATGATCGCGTGGGGGCCGGCGCATTTT,CASMIAWGPAHF
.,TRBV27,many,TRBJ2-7,TGTGCCAGCAGTCACCACCCGGGCGAGCAGTACTTC,CASSHHPGEQYF
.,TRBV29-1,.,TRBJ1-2,TGCAGCGTTGAAGATCCGTCCGGTGGTGGCTACACCTTC,CSVEDPSGGGYTF
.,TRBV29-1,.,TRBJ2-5,TGCAGCGTGGAAGGGGGTTTCGAGGGGGGCGGCGAGACCCAGTACTTC,CSVEGGFEGGGETQYF
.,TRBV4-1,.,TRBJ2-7,TGCGCCAGCAGCCAAGTGTACGAGACTAGATACGAGCAGTACTTC,CASSQVYETRYEQYF
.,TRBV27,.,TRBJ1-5,TGTGCCAGCAGGGCAGGGGCGAGCAATCAGCCCCAGCATTTT,CASRAGASNQPQHF
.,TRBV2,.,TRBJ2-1,TGTGCCAGCAGTGATGGAGGGGGCTCCTACAATGAGCAGTTCTTC,CASSDGGGSYNEQFF
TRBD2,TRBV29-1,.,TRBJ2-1,TGCAGCGTACTCCCGTCCCGGACTAGCGGGGCGCCTCCCTCCTACAATGAGCAGTTCTTC,CSVLPSRTSGAPPSYNEQFF
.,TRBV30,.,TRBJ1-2,TGTGCCTGGAGTGTCCACGGGAATGGCTACACCTTC,CAWSVHGNGYTF
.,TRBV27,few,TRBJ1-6,TGTGCCAGCAGGCTTTCCTTAGGCAATTCACCCCTCCACTTT,CASRLSLGNSPLHF
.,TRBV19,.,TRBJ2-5,TGTGCCAGTAGTATGAGCACGTACCAAGAGACCCAGTACTTC,CASSMSTYQETQYF
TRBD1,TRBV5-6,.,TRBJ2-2,TGTGCCAGCGGGACAGGGGGTATCTTCACCGGGGAGCTGTTTTTT,CASGTGGIFTGELFF
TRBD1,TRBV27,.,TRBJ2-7,TGTGCCAGCAGTGCGGGGACAGGGACATCCTACGAGCAGTACTTC,CASSAGTGTSYEQYF
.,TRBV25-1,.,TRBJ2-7,TGTGCCAGCAGTGTCGGGAGTCCCGACGAGCAGTACTTC,CASSVGSPDEQYF
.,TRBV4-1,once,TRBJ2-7,TGCGCCAGCAGCCAAGAGGCTCAGGGAGGCGACGAGCAGTACTTC,CASSQEAQGGDEQYF
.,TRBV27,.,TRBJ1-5,TGTGCCAGCAGTCCCTCGGACAGCTATCAGCCCCAGCATTTT,CASSPSDSYQPQHF
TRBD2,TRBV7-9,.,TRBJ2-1,TGTGCCAGCAGCTTAGCACTAGCGGGAGTAGGGAATGAGCAGTTCTTC,CASSLALAGVGNEQFF